This passage covers 30 T cell receptor beta chains from one sample sequenced in a study of blood T cells in healthy people across ages. A sample-barcoded 5' primer and a J-beta primer mix were used in a second PCR of about 6 to 11 cycles. In TCRdb, the 5' RACE reads were re-called with MiXCR into one record per CDR3 protein. Among more than 700,000 distinct CDR3 sequences listed, 35% to 50% were seen once. Sequencing was performed on blood. These receptors were collected from a man at least 80 years old in good health.

This clonotype was seen many times. The chain has TRBV6-4 and TRBJ2-3; 11 bases fit TRBD1. With V trimmed by 3 bases and J by 5 bases, 7 bases remained unmatched. The CDR3 runs to 16 residues. Germline V lookup: CDR1 MRHNA, CDR2 SNTAGT. The CDR3 nucleotides read TGTGCCAGCAGTGAACGTCCCGGGACAGGGGGAGATACGCAGTATTTT. This sequence encodes CASSERPGTGGDTQYF.

V gene TRBV28 combines with J gene TRBJ1-1; the D gene is possibly TRBD1 (6 bases). CDR1 and CDR2 (germline): MDHEN, SYDVKM. V was cut by 5 bases and J by 0 bases, with 10 bases left in between. CDR3 length: 14 residues. This CDR3 is CASSPGGMNTEAFF. The CDR3 bases are TGTGCCAGCAGTCCCGGGGGCATGAACACTGAAGCTTTCTTT.

The V call is TRBV28, the J call TRBJ2-7; D is possibly TRBD1 or TRBD2 (5 bases each). This CDR3 has 16 residues. Germline V gives CDR1 MDHEN, CDR2 SYDVKM. V was shortened by 6 bases and J by 3 bases, with 21 bases between the two germline ends. CDR3 sequence: CASSPGGGTAYYEQYF. In DNA form, the CDR3 reads TGTGCCAGCAGCCCGGGTGGGGGAACCGCTTACTACGAGCAGTACTTC.

This clonotype was seen only a few times. The chain recombines TRBV7-9 with TRBJ2-1; no clear D gene. Trimming took 4 bases from V and 6 from J, leaving 7 bases between them. This CDR3 is 12 amino acids long. CDR1 and CDR2 (germline): SEHNR, FQNEAQ (reference sequence). CDR3 amino acids: CASSYYLNEQFF. The DNA of the CDR3 is TGTGCCAGCAGCTACTACCTCAATGAGCAGTTCTTC. The full variable domain, rest sourced from reference TRBV7-9 and TRBJ2-1, is DTGVSQNPRHKITKRGQNVTFRCDPISEHNRLYWYRQTLGQGPEFLTYFQNEAQLEKSRLLSDRFSAERPKGSFSTLEIQRTEQGDSAMYLCASSYYLNEQFFGPGTRLTVL.

A note on this clonotype: A read error is possible here, since a much larger clone lies one base away. The final CDR3 position lacks the conserved phenylalanine or tryptophan, pointing to a likely read error. This chain's CDR3 is CASSPLSWRASSYEQYS. DNA for the CDR3: TGTGCCAGCAGCCCACTGAGTTGGAGGGCTAGCTCCTACGAGCAGTACTCC. V usage is TRBV6-2 or TRBV6-3 and J usage is TRBJ2-7; tentatively, D is TRBD2 (6 bases). The CDR3 contains 17 residues. CDR1 is MNHEY and CDR2 is SVGEGT in the germline V gene. V lost 6 bases and J lost 0, with 21 bases in between.

At least ten counts were recorded for this clonotype. The gene calls are TRBV6-5 and TRBJ2-7; possibly TRBD1 for D (5 bases). CDR1 and CDR2 from the germline V gene are MNHEY and SVGAGI. This CDR3 is built from 14 residues. V lost 3 bases and J 4 bases, leaving 13 bases between the germline ends. For the CDR3, the DNA is TGTGCCAGCAGTTATTCAAGGGGCGAGTACGAGCAGTACTTC. As protein: CASSYSRGEYEQYF.

The chain recombines TRBV7-9 with TRBJ1-1; D remains ambiguous. V lost 2 bases and J 0 bases, leaving 10 bases between the germline ends. Germline CDR1 is SEHNR and CDR2 is FQNEAQ (reference sequence). The CDR3 length is 15 residues. CDR3 nucleotides: TGTGCCAGCAGCTTAAGGACCGGGATGAACACTGAAGCTTTCTTT. Translating it yields CASSLRTGMNTEAFF.

This clonotype has just a few counts. V is TRBV6-2 or TRBV6-3 and J is TRBJ2-1; D gene uncertain. Germline V gives CDR1 MNHEY, CDR2 SVGEGT. This CDR3 region has 14 residues. V shed 5 bases and J shed 5 bases, with 13 bases lying between them. The CDR3 coding sequence is TGTGCCAGCAGTGCCTGGGTCGCCGACAATGAGCAGTTCTTC. It codes for CASSAWVADNEQFF.

The sample holds a few counts of this clonotype. V and J are TRBV21-1 and TRBJ1-1. TRBV21-1 is tagged as a pseudogene. This CDR3 has 14 residues. CDR3 sequence: CASSKGRENTEAFF. Here the CDR3 DNA reads TGTGCCAGCAGCAAAGGTAGGGAGAACACTGAAGCTTTCTTT.

This clonotype occurred many times. The chain uses TRBV2 and TRBJ2-5; D is unresolved. The V end lost 7 bases, the J end lost 3 bases, and 9 bases lay between the germline ends. The CDR3 covers 12 residues. Germline V lookup: CDR1 SNHLY, CDR2 FYNNEI. CDR3 loop: CASNLDEETQYF. The DNA of the CDR3 is TGTGCCAGCAATTTGGACGAAGAGACCCAGTACTTC.

This chain links TRBV6-1 with TRBJ2-1; 12 nucleotides match TRBD2. Germline V gives CDR1 MNHNS, CDR2 SASEGT. V lost 3 bases, J lost 5 bases, and 5 bases stayed unmatched. This CDR3 region has 16 residues. CDR3 nucleotide sequence: TGTGCCAGCAGTGACCCGACTAGCGGGAGCCACAATGAGCAGTTCTTC. This codes for CASSDPTSGSHNEQFF.

This clonotype was seen a few times. The chain links TRBV11-3 to TRBJ2-5; a possible D gene is TRBD2 (5 bases). Germline CDR1 reads SGHNT; CDR2 reads YENEEA. V gave up 5 bases and J gave up 4 bases, with 20 bases separating them. The CDR3 runs 16 residues. CDR3 amino acids: CASSPTDQGGSETQYF. CDR3 coding DNA: TGTGCCAGCAGCCCCACCGACCAAGGCGGGTCAGAGACCCAGTACTTC.

In this sample, this clonotype turned up a few times. The chain employs TRBV29-1 and TRBJ1-2; D gene ambiguous. This CDR3 is 12 amino acids long. The V gene's germline CDR1 is SQVTM and CDR2 ANQGSEA. Trimming stripped 7 bases from V and 4 bases from J, with 13 bases between. The CDR3 nucleotides read TGCAGCGGTCAGGCGGAGGGCTATGGCTACACCTTC. Translating it yields CSGQAEGYGYTF.

This clonotype was observed a few times. V gene TRBV10-3 combines with J gene TRBJ2-3, with TRBD2 matching over 8 bases. The CDR3 spans 16 residues. Germline loops: CDR1 ENHRY, CDR2 SYGVKD. With 2 bases clipped from V and 2 bases from J, the junction kept 6 bases outside the gene matches. This CDR3 is CAISEPIAGFTDTQYF. Written as DNA, the CDR3 is TGTGCCATCAGTGAGCCCATAGCGGGATTCACAGATACGCAGTATTTT.

This clonotype was counted between two and nine times. J is TRBJ2-3 and V is TRBV10-2; 8 nucleotides agree with TRBD2. With 2 bases clipped from V and 7 bases from J, the junction kept 11 bases outside the gene matches. The CDR3 is made up of 16 amino acids. Germline values: CDR1 WSHSY, CDR2 SAAADI. CDR3 protein: CASSETSGQRGYTQYF. CDR3 in DNA: TGCGCCAGCAGTGAGACTAGCGGACAACGAGGATATACGCAGTATTTT.

The V call is TRBV18, the J call TRBJ2-6, with D unclear. CDR3 length: 19 residues. The V gene's germline CDR1 is KGHSH and CDR2 LQKENI. V was pared by 4 bases and J by 0 bases, with 19 bases between. As DNA, the CDR3 is TGTGCCAGCTCACTCCTTCTCTGGTCGATGCGCTCTGGGGCCAACGTCCTGACTTTC. As protein: CASSLLLWSMRSGANVLTF.

This clonotype was observed many times. This chain joins TRBV7-2 and TRBJ2-1, with a possible D match to TRBD2 (5 bases). Germline V gene sequence: CDR1 SGHTA, CDR2 FQGNSA. The CDR3 length is 14 residues. Trimming removed 3 bases from V and 5 bases from J, with 11 bases in between. The CDR3 coding sequence is TGTGCCAGCAGCTTGACAAGCGGACACAATGAGCAGTTCTTC. This codes for CASSLTSGHNEQFF.

The V gene is TRBV2, the J gene TRBJ2-5, with D perhaps matching TRBD1 (5 bases). The J call may be incorrect, as the DNA end agrees better with TRBJ2-7. Per the germline V gene, CDR1 is SNHLY and CDR2 is FYNNEI. The CDR3 runs to 14 residues. As DNA, the CDR3 is TGTGCCAGCAGTGAAGAGGGGATCCCCTACGAGCAGTACTTC. Its protein product is CASSEEGIPYEQYF.

This sequence joins TRBV6-6 and TRBJ2-1; D not resolved. CDR1 is MNHNY and CDR2 is SVGAGI in the germline V gene (reference sequence). Trimming stripped 2 bases from V and 0 bases from J, with 5 bases between. The CDR3 is 14 amino acids. CDR3 bases: TGTGCCAGCAGTTACGCGAGCTCCTACAATGAGCAGTTCTTC. Translated: CASSYASSYNEQFF.

This clonotype occurred a few times. This sequence joins TRBV20-1 and TRBJ1-2, with a possible D match to TRBD1 (5 bases). The germline V gene has CDR1 DFQATT and CDR2 SNEGSKA (reference sequence). The CDR3 covers 14 residues. With 3 bases removed from V and 5 bases from J, the gap between germline ends came to 16 bases. The CDR3 spells CSASQGLDPYGYTF. CDR3 sequence (DNA): TGCAGTGCTAGTCAGGGTCTAGACCCTTATGGCTACACCTTC.

The sample holds many counts of this clonotype. This chain connects TRBV20-1 to TRBJ2-5; 10 bases match TRBD2. CDR1 and CDR2 (germline): DFQATT, SNEGSKA (reference sequence). V dropped 2 bases and J dropped 5; count of bases not matched to a gene: 8. The CDR3 spans 15 residues. The CDR3 DNA sequence: TGCAGTGCTAGACCGGTGAGCGGGAGGGGTGAGACCCAGTACTTC. Amino acids: CSARPVSGRGETQYF.

In this sample, this clonotype turned up many times. This chain joins TRBV27 and TRBJ2-5; TRBD2 agrees at 9 bases. Germline-derived CDR1 and CDR2 are MNHEY and SMNVEV (reference sequence). V shed 3 bases, J shed 1 base, and the junction held 9 bases outside the gene matches. The CDR3 sequence is 17 residues long. The CDR3: CASSFRLAGWVQETQYF. The CDR3 bases are TGTGCCAGCAGTTTTCGGCTAGCGGGGTGGGTCCAAGAGACCCAGTACTTC.

This CDR3 reads CASSFGSGSGSDTQYF. CDR3 DNA: TGTGCCAGCAGTTTTGGGAGCGGGAGTGGGTCAGATACGCAGTATTTT. The chain links TRBV28 to TRBJ2-3; the match to TRBD2 covers 8 bases. The trim removed 3 bases at V and 4 bases at J, leaving 9 bases unmatched. The germline gives CDR1 MDHEN, CDR2 SYDVKM. The CDR3 covers 16 residues.

The chain carries TRBV29-1 and TRBJ2-7, with a tentative D call TRBD1 (6 bases). The germline V and J ends were trimmed by 4 bases and 4 bases, with 20 bases remaining between them. From germline, CDR1 is SQVTM and CDR2 ANQGSEA. This CDR3 region has 15 residues. Here the CDR3 DNA reads TGCAGCGTTGGAGGGGGTGGAACAGATGATTACGAGCAGTACTTC. It encodes CSVGGGGTDDYEQYF.

The CDR3 bases are TGTGCCAGCAGCTTCATGAGGGGGCGGGACACCATATATTTT. This codes for CASSFMRGRDTIYF. This chain connects TRBV12-3 or TRBV12-4 to TRBJ1-3; 7 bases align to TRBD1. The CDR3 loop spans 14 amino acids. V was pared by 6 bases and J by 8 bases, with 10 bases of the junction left unmatched.

On this clonotype itself: The junction and the germline gene differ at one end; a read error may be behind it. J is TRBJ2-4 and V is TRBV20-1; D might be TRBD2 (5 bases). The better agreement between TRBJ2-7 and the DNA end casts doubt on the J call. This CDR3 comprises 13 residues. The germline CDR1 and CDR2 sequences are DFQATT and SNEGSKA (reference sequence). Written as DNA, the CDR3 is TGCAGTGCTAGAACCGGGGTCTCCGACGAGCAGTACTTC. It is translated as CSARTGVSDEQYF.

This clonotype was detected only a few times. The J gene is TRBJ2-1, the V gene TRBV7-6; D ambiguous. The CDR3 runs to 13 residues. Per germline, CDR1 SGHVS and CDR2 FNYEAQ. The V and J ends lost 4 bases and 2 bases respectively, with 6 bases between them. The CDR3 reads CASSSQTYNEQFF. Written as DNA, the CDR3 is TGTGCCAGCAGCTCCCAGACCTACAATGAGCAGTTCTTC.

The chain couples TRBV24-1 to TRBJ2-1, with 10 bases fitting TRBD1. Per the germline V gene, CDR1 is KGHDR and CDR2 is SFDVKD. The CDR3 extends over 15 amino acids. V was pared by 8 bases and J by 4 bases, with 7 bases of the junction left unmatched. CDR3 in DNA: TGTGCCACCAAAACCTCGGGACAGGGGTACAATGAGCAGTTCTTC. Translated, it gives CATKTSGQGYNEQFF.

J is TRBJ2-7 and V is TRBV5-1, with 8 bases aligning to TRBD2. V was clipped by 3 bases and J by 6 bases; unmatched bases: 14. The germline V gene encodes CDR1 SGHRS and CDR2 YFSETQ. This CDR3 region has 16 residues. CDR3 residues: CASSYLARAGDGEQYF. The CDR3 DNA reads as TGCGCCAGCAGCTATCTGGCTAGAGCGGGAGACGGCGAGCAGTACTTC.

This clonotype came up a few times. V is TRBV6-1 and J is TRBJ2-6, with D possibly called TRBD1 or TRBD2 (6 bases each). CDR1 is MNHNS, CDR2 SASEGT, per germline. Trimming removed 11 bases at V and 1 base at J, with 15 bases between. This CDR3 has 15 residues. This chain's CDR3 is CAGGGLGSGANVLTF. CDR3 nucleotide sequence: TGTGCCGGAGGGGGTTTGGGGTCTGGGGCCAACGTCCTGACTTTC.